What follows is one T cell receptor (beta chain) and its context. This clonotype was seen only a few times. Its antigen target is currently unknown. No base quality information exists; no much larger clone differs at one position. Sequencer: Illumina NovaSeq 6000. Synthesis of TCR cDNA relied on 5'RACE template switching, a step that introduced a universal primer site along with unique molecular identifiers. cDNA synthesis was primed from both the TCR alpha and TCR beta constant segments. Library amplification used two PCR steps, and the second PCR step added sample barcodes and sequencing adapters. Sequencing of libraries was done on Illumina HiSeq 2500 (2x100 bp) or NovaSeq (2x150 bp). From the authors' description of their analysis: Demultiplexing of reads and collapsing into UMI consensus sequences were performed with MIGEC, and V(D)J alignment was carried out with MiXCR. Using edgeR on replicate PBMC samples, clonotypes were called vaccine-responding if FDR was below 0.01 and the log2 fold change was above 5 up to day 15. Bulk clonotypes were assigned CD4 or CD8 identity according to which sequenced CD4 or CD8 repertoire held them at higher abundance. TCRdb reworked the public reads: Q25 trimming with fastp, MiXCR clone assembly, productive beta chains retained. Merged by CDR3 protein, the rows form single entries marked with the most common genes and DNA. TCRdb, not the authors, supplied the V and J calls. The table for this sample lists 300,000 or so distinct CDR3 sequences; 3% to 4.5% of them were counted only once. 20% to 30% of the sample is in the top ten clones.

This sample is drawn from a study of T cells after yellow fever vaccination (dated by TCRdb to 2018 to 2020). Looking at the study overall: The SMART-Seq v4 Ultra Low Input RNA kit was used to prepare libraries from fractions with low cell numbers. The cohort comprised two healthy male donors, one aged 18 to 30 and one aged 30 to 40 years. To track T-cell clones before and after primary and booster YFV17D yellow fever vaccination, bulk TCR alpha and beta repertoires were sequenced longitudinally. Bulk PBMC replicates and cell subsets were isolated from blood drawn at multiple timepoints before and after both primary and secondary immunization.

CDR1 SGHDT and CDR2 YYEEEE are derived from the germline V gene. V drops 0 bases and J drops 1 base, leaving 7 bases in between. The CDR3 spans 14 residues, from the cysteine through the phenylalanine. The kept DNA is CDR3 alone, 42 bases in frame from the first base. Overall study results and their limits: The secondary T-cell response was found to be weaker but faster than the primary response, with a peak reached on day 5 rather than on day 15. Computational filtering was required because FACS-sorted repertoires could contain abundant contaminating clonotypes from the bulk population. Because the study included only a couple of donors, the extent to which the findings can be generalized is limited. A small share of clonotypes occurred in both CD4 and CD8 compartments, likely arising from convergent recombination. Most clones expanded after primary vaccination were re-detected after the booster (almost 97% of CD4 and around 86% of CD8), suggesting broad memory maintenance.

Explained via the paper, the treatment or condition label denotes: live attenuated yellow fever vaccine strain. At each blood-draw timepoint, two biological replicates of bulk PBMCs were collected. A standard Ficoll-Paque protocol was used to isolate PBMCs from peripheral blood. TriZol was used to extract RNA from bulk PBMCs, CD4 and CD8 fractions, and dextramer-positive and dextramer-negative fractions. The receptor was isolated from a man younger than 35 who received the YFV17D yellow fever vaccine. This specimen was PBMCs, taken 5 days after the yellow fever booster vaccination. The chain links TRBV5-6 with TRBJ1-2; too little of a D gene remains to name it. The DNA is TGTGCCAGCAGCTTGGCGGTCAATAACTATGGCTACACCTTC. This gives the protein CASSLAVNNYGYTF.